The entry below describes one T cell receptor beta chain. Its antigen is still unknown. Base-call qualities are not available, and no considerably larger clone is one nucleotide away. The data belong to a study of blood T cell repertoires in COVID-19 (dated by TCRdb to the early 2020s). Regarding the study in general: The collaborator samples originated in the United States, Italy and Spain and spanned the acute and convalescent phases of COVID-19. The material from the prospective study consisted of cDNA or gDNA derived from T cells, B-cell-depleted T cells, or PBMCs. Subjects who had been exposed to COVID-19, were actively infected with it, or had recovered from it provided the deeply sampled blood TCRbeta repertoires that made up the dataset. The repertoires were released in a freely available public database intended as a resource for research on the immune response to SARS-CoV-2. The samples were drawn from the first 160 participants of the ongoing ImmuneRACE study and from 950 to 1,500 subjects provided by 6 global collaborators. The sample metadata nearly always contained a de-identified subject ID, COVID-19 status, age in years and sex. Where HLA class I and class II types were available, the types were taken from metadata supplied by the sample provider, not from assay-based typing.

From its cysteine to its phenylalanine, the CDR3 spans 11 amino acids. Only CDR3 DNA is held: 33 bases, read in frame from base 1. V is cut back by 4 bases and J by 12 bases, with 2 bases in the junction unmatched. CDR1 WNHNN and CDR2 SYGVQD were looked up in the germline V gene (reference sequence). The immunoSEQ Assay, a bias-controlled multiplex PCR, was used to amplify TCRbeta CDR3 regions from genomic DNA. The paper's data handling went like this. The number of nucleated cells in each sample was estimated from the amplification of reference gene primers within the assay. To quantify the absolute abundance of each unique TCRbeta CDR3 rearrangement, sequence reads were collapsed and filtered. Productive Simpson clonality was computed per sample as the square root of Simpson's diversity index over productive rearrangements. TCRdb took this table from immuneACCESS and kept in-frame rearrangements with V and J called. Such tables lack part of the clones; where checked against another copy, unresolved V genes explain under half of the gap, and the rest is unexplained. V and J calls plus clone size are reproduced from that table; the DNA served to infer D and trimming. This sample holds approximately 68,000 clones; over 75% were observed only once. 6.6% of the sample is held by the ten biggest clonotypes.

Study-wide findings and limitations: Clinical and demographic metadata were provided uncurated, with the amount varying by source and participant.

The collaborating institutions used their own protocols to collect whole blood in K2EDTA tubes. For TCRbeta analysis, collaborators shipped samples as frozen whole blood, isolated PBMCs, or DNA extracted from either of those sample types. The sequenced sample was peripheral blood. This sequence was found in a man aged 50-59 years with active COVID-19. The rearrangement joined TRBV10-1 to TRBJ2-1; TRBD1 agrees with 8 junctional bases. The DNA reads TGCGCCAGCAGTGCCGACAGGGGGCAGTTCTTC. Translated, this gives CASSADRGQFF.